This is a list of T cell receptor beta chains from one sample in a study of response to subunit inactivated influenza vaccine. In TCRdb, the RT-PCR reads were re-called with MiXCR into one record per CDR3 protein. The repertoire holds about 520,000 distinct CDR3 sequences, 11% seen once, with 9.5% to 15% in the top ten. Sequenced here: PBMCs from blood, sampled 40 to 50 days after vaccination. The origin of the receptors is a man aged 50-60 years who received an inactivated influenza vaccine. CDR3s include the opening cysteine and the closing phenylalanine or tryptophan. Fields, in order: V gene, D gene, J gene, clone size, CDR3 protein, CDR3 DNA. A D gene is named only where the DNA matches it firmly. A row's size may be missing; if present it is once, few, many or a size class.

v_call: TRBV4-1; d_call: TRBD1; j_call: TRBJ1-4; clone_size: -; cdr3_aa: CASSQTGGSDKLFF; cdr3_nt: TGCGCCAGCAGCCAAACAGGGGGGAGTGATAAACTGTTTTTT
v_call: TRBV29-1; d_call: TRBD2; j_call: TRBJ2-1; clone_size: many; cdr3_aa: CSVPYGGGPTYNEQFF; cdr3_nt: TGCAGCGTCCCGTACGGGGGAGGGCCGACATACAATGAGCAGTTCTTC
v_call: TRBV19; d_call: TRBD1; j_call: TRBJ1-1; clone_size: -; cdr3_aa: CASSGQVTEAFF; cdr3_nt: TGTGCCAGTAGCGGACAGGTTACTGAAGCTTTCTTT
v_call: TRBV29-1; d_call: TRBD1; j_call: TRBJ1-5; clone_size: -; cdr3_aa: CSVQQGGLGQPQHF; cdr3_nt: TGCAGCGTTCAACAGGGGGGGCTTGGTCAGCCCCAGCATTTT
v_call: TRBV6-1; d_call: TRBD1; j_call: TRBJ1-2; clone_size: -; cdr3_aa: CASSRSRTGADWRVGYTF; cdr3_nt: TGTGCCAGCAGTCGCTCTAGGACAGGGGCTGACTGGCGGGTTGGCTACACCTTC
v_call: TRBV28; d_call: -; j_call: TRBJ1-2; clone_size: few; cdr3_aa: CASSPPLGVRSYGYTF; cdr3_nt: TGTGCCAGCAGTCCCCCCCTGGGGGTAAGGAGCTATGGCTACACCTTC
v_call: TRBV29-1; d_call: -; j_call: TRBJ2-7; clone_size: few; cdr3_aa: CSVCRDTAYEQYF; cdr3_nt: TGCAGCGTGTGCCGGGACACTGCCTACGAGCAGTACTTC
v_call: TRBV5-8; d_call: -; j_call: TRBJ2-1; clone_size: -; cdr3_aa: CASRKSGGSHEQFF; cdr3_nt: TGTGCCAGCAGGAAGAGTGGAGGGTCCCATGAGCAGTTCTTC
v_call: TRBV7-2; d_call: -; j_call: TRBJ1-5; clone_size: many; cdr3_aa: CASSNSHGFNQPQHF; cdr3_nt: TGTGCCAGCAGCAATAGTCACGGGTTCAATCAGCCCCAGCATTTT
v_call: TRBV29-1; d_call: TRBD2; j_call: TRBJ2-7; clone_size: few; cdr3_aa: CSVGRTSSSYEQYF; cdr3_nt: TGCAGCGTCGGAAGGACTAGCAGCTCCTACGAGCAGTACTTC
v_call: TRBV11-2; d_call: -; j_call: TRBJ2-3; clone_size: -; cdr3_aa: CASSSSGGDGGTDTQYF; cdr3_nt: TGTGCCAGCAGCTCGTCGGGGGGCGATGGTGGCACAGATACGCAGTATTTT
v_call: TRBV29-1; d_call: -; j_call: TRBJ1-5; clone_size: -; cdr3_aa: CSVALPQHF; cdr3_nt: TGCAGCGTCGCCCTCCCCCAGCATTTT
v_call: TRBV6-2/TRBV6-3; d_call: -; j_call: TRBJ2-3; clone_size: -; cdr3_aa: CASSLTLTNTQYF; cdr3_nt: TGTGCCAGCAGCTTAACCCTGACAAATACGCAGTATTTT
v_call: TRBV7-2; d_call: TRBD2; j_call: TRBJ2-3; clone_size: few; cdr3_aa: CASTGLAGADTQYF; cdr3_nt: TGTGCCAGCACCGGACTAGCGGGGGCAGATACGCAGTATTTT
v_call: TRBV18; d_call: TRBD2; j_call: TRBJ2-1; clone_size: -; cdr3_aa: CASSPPAGGIGAEQFF; cdr3_nt: TGTGCCAGCTCACCACCAGCGGGGGGGATTGGTGCTGAGCAGTTCTTC
v_call: TRBV10-3; d_call: -; j_call: TRBJ1-2; clone_size: -; cdr3_aa: CAISAGDHYGYTF; cdr3_nt: TGTGCCATCAGCGCAGGGGATCACTATGGCTACACCTTC
v_call: TRBV6-1; d_call: -; j_call: TRBJ2-3; clone_size: few; cdr3_aa: CASRRAENTDTQYF; cdr3_nt: TGTGCCAGCCGAAGGGCAGAGAACACAGATACGCAGTATTTT
v_call: TRBV6-5; d_call: TRBD2; j_call: TRBJ2-3; clone_size: few; cdr3_aa: CASSSLPGGGQGDTQYF; cdr3_nt: TGTGCCAGCAGTTCCCTCCCGGGGGGGGGCCAAGGAGATACGCAGTATTTT
v_call: TRBV4-2; d_call: TRBD2; j_call: TRBJ2-3; clone_size: many; cdr3_aa: CASSRNSGRRTDTQYF; cdr3_nt: TGTGCCAGCAGCCGGAATAGCGGGAGGCGCACAGATACGCAGTATTTT
v_call: TRBV4-3; d_call: -; j_call: TRBJ1-4; clone_size: few; cdr3_aa: CASSQGAVYNEKLFF; cdr3_nt: TGCGCCAGCAGCCAAGGGGCAGTATATAATGAAAAACTGTTTTTT
v_call: TRBV7-2; d_call: -; j_call: TRBJ1-2; clone_size: many; cdr3_aa: CASSLVPPEGGDYGYTF; cdr3_nt: TGTGCCAGCAGCTTAGTTCCCCCAGAGGGGGGCGACTATGGCTACACCTTC
v_call: TRBV5-1; d_call: -; j_call: TRBJ2-3; clone_size: -; cdr3_aa: CASSLQGIDTQYF; cdr3_nt: TGCGCCAGCAGCCTTCAGGGGATAGATACGCAGTATTTT
v_call: TRBV28; d_call: -; j_call: TRBJ2-3; clone_size: once; cdr3_aa: CASSIGYTQYF; cdr3_nt: TGTGCCAGCAGCATCGGCTATACGCAGTATTTT
v_call: TRBV20-1; d_call: -; j_call: TRBJ1-2; clone_size: few; cdr3_aa: CSARPSTYHHGYTF; cdr3_nt: TGCAGTGCTAGACCCTCCACCTATCATCATGGCTACACCTTC
v_call: TRBV2; d_call: TRBD1; j_call: TRBJ1-1; clone_size: -; cdr3_aa: CASSQGGATKTAFF; cdr3_nt: TGTGCCAGCAGTCAAGGGGGCGCGACTAAAACAGCTTTCTTT
v_call: TRBV20-1; d_call: TRBD1; j_call: TRBJ2-5; clone_size: -; cdr3_aa: CSARDVYDRGGETQYF; cdr3_nt: TGCAGTGCTAGAGATGTTTATGACAGGGGTGGGGAGACCCAGTACTTC
v_call: TRBV4-3; d_call: -; j_call: TRBJ1-6; clone_size: -; cdr3_aa: CASSQKAGDNSPLHF; cdr3_nt: TGCGCCAGCAGCCAGAAGGCAGGGGATAATTCACCCCTCCACTTT
v_call: TRBV29-1; d_call: -; j_call: TRBJ2-3; clone_size: -; cdr3_aa: CSVEALPGDTQYF; cdr3_nt: TGCAGCGTTGAAGCCCTACCCGGAGATACGCAGTATTTT
v_call: TRBV12-3/TRBV12-4; d_call: -; j_call: TRBJ1-6; clone_size: -; cdr3_aa: CASRKLQSPNSPLHF; cdr3_nt: TGTGCCAGCAGAAAGCTACAGAGTCCTAATTCACCCCTCCACTTT
v_call: TRBV20-1; d_call: -; j_call: TRBJ2-5; clone_size: -; cdr3_aa: CSAITGGRGLKETQYF; cdr3_nt: TGCAGTGCTATTACCGGTGGAAGGGGCCTGAAAGAGACCCAGTACTTC
v_call: TRBV9; d_call: -; j_call: TRBJ1-2; clone_size: -; cdr3_aa: CASSVGVGGSGYTF; cdr3_nt: TGTGCCAGCAGCGTAGGGGTCGGAGGGTCCGGCTACACCTTC